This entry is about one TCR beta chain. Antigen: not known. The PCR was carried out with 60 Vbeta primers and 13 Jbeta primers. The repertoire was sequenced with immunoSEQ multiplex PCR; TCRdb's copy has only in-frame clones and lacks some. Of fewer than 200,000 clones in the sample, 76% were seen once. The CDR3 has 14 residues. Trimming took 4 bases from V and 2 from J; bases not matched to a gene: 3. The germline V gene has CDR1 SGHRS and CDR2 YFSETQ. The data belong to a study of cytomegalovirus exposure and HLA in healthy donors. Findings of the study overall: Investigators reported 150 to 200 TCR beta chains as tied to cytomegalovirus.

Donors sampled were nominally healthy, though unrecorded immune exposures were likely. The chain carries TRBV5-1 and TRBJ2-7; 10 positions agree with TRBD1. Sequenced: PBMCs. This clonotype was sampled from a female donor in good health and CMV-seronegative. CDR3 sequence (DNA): TGCGCCAGCAGCGAGGACAGGGGGACCTACGAGCAGTACTTC. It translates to CASSEDRGTYEQYF. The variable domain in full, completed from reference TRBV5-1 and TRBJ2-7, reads KAGVTQTPRYLIKTRGQQVTLSCSPISGHRSVSWYQQTPGQGLQFLFEYFSETQRNKGNFPGRFSGRQFSNSRSEMNVSTLELGDSALYLCASSEDRGTYEQYFGPGTRLTVT.